Each of the 24 T cell receptor beta chains below was sequenced from the same sample in a study of shared clonotypes between healthy human individuals (dated by TCRdb to about 2020). Libraries came from the immunoSEQ multiplex PCR assay. What TCRdb holds here is the immuneACCESS table cut down to in-frame rearrangements. Part of the clones is not present; checked against another copy, under half of the missing clones reflect an unresolved V gene, and the others are unexplained. The sample table shows some 980,000 clones, and about three quarters are seen once. The biggest ten clones account for approximately 1.5% of the sample. The sequencing input was memory CD4+ T cells sorted from blood. In light of the paper, this sample's cell subset or site label describes: CD45RA-negative fraction. These receptors came from a man between 18 and 29 years old in good health.

Of note for this clone: The junction does not match germline at one end; this may be a read error. V is TRBV5-5 and J is TRBJ2-1; D uncertain. CDR1 and CDR2 from the germline V gene are SGHKS and YYEKEE (reference sequence). The CDR3 is 14 residues long. The CDR3 loop is CASSLDRSYNEQFF. As DNA, the CDR3 is TGTGCCAGCAGTTTGGATCGATCCTACAATGAGCAGTTCTTC.

In its sample, this clone was seen a few times. The chain combines TRBV19 with TRBJ1-6; D is perhaps TRBD1 (6 bases). The CDR3 loop spans 14 amino acids. V was clipped by 5 bases and J by 12 bases, with 17 bases between them. Germline V gene lookup returns CDR1 LNHDA and CDR2 SQIVND (reference sequence). The CDR3 loop is CASSAVRGREPLHF. CDR3 in DNA: TGTGCCAGTAGTGCAGTAAGGGGGAGAGAACCCCTCCACTTT.

The CDR3: CASSEGLGRTGPSQETQYF. In DNA form, the CDR3 reads TGTGCCAGCAGTGAAGGTTTGGGACGGACGGGCCCTTCACAAGAGACCCAGTACTTC. The chain links TRBV6-1 to TRBJ2-5; D may be TRBD1 or TRBD2 (5 bases each). The germline gives CDR1 MNHNS, CDR2 SASEGT. This CDR3 has 19 amino acids. V gave up 1 base and J gave up 2 bases, with 23 bases separating them.

The chain combines TRBV27 with TRBJ1-2; a possible D gene is TRBD1 (5 bases). Trimming left V 1 base short and J 4 bases short, with 13 bases between. The CDR3 has 15 residues. Germline V gene data show CDR1 as MNHEY and CDR2 as SMNVEV (reference sequence). The CDR3 nucleotides are TGTGCCAGCAGTTTATTGGCAGGGCTTCCCTATGGCTACACCTTC. Translating gives CASSLLAGLPYGYTF.

The gene calls are TRBV5-4 and TRBJ2-3; D is undetermined. Germline CDR1 SGHNT, CDR2 YYREEE (reference sequence). The CDR3 runs to 14 residues. With 1 base removed from V and 6 bases from J, the gap between germline ends came to 12 bases. CDR3 DNA sequence: TGTGCCAGCAGCTTGAGTCAGAACGAGGATACGCAGTATTTT. Amino acids: CASSLSQNEDTQYF.

The chain is built from TRBV19 and TRBJ1-5; tentatively, D is TRBD1 (6 bases). The CDR3 covers 17 residues. Trimming shortened V by 7 bases and J by 3 bases, and 22 bases separated the two germline ends. Germline assignment: CDR1 LNHDA and CDR2 SQIVND (reference sequence). The DNA for the CDR3 is TGTGCCAGTAAGGGGCTAACGGGCCAGGGGAACAATCAGCCCCAGCATTTT. Translated, it gives CASKGLTGQGNNQPQHF.

The chain carries TRBV29-1 and TRBJ2-7; 12 bases are shared with TRBD2. Looked up from germline, CDR1 is SQVTM and CDR2 is ANQGSEA. The CDR3 runs 12 residues. V was pared by 7 bases and J by 3 bases, with 1 base of the junction left unmatched. The CDR3 loop is CSATSGSYEQYF. The CDR3 bases are TGCAGCGCGACTAGCGGGAGCTACGAGCAGTACTTC.

The rearrangement joins TRBV19 to TRBJ2-7; D remains unclear. The V end was cut by 0 bases, the J end by 0 bases, with 12 bases between. Per germline, CDR1 LNHDA and CDR2 SQIVND (reference sequence). The length of the CDR3 is 16 residues. CDR3 sequence (DNA): TGTGCCAGTAGTATAGATCTCGGAGCTAGCTCCTACGAGCAGTACTTC. This encodes CASSIDLGASSYEQYF.

In this sample, this clone turned up a few times. The gene calls are TRBV2 and TRBJ1-5; D perhaps matches TRBD1 (6 bases). Germline loops: CDR1 SNHLY, CDR2 FYNNEI. Trimming pared 2 bases from V and 6 bases from J, leaving 11 bases between. This CDR3 is built from 14 residues. CDR3 loop: CASSERGGRQPQHF. CDR3 DNA: TGTGCCAGCAGTGAAAGGGGGGGCCGTCAGCCCCAGCATTTT.

The genes are TRBV7-2 and TRBJ1-6; D call uncertain. The length of the CDR3 is 12 residues. Trimming cost V 5 bases and J 9 bases, with 8 bases left between them. Germline V gene sequence: CDR1 SGHTA, CDR2 FQGNSA. The CDR3 reads CASSPYGSPLHF. CDR3 DNA: TGTGCCAGCAGCCCGTACGGTTCACCCCTCCACTTT.

The genes are TRBV5-1 and TRBJ1-1, with D possibly TRBD1 on 5 matching bases. V was clipped by 5 bases and J by 0 bases, with 8 bases between them. Germline V gene sequence: CDR1 SGHRS, CDR2 YFSETQ. The CDR3 covers 13 residues. The CDR3 bases are TGCGCCAGCAGTCAGGGACTGAACACTGAAGCTTTCTTT. Amino acid sequence: CASSQGLNTEAFF.

Ten or more counts support this clone. A read error may produce the germline difference seen at one junction end. The V and J genes are TRBV6-6 and TRBJ1-3; D gene ambiguous. The CDR3 is 11 residues long. Germline V CDR1 and CDR2: MNHNY, SVGAGI (reference sequence). DNA for the CDR3: TGCGCGGCCCAGTCTGGAAACACCATATATTTT. It codes for CAAQSGNTIYF.

In the case of this clone: This is likely an artifact of a read error, given a far larger clone one base away. The CDR3 sequence is CASSLSNQPQHF. The CDR3 DNA reads TGTGCCAGCAGCCTTAGCAATCAGCCCCAGCATTTT. This chain uses TRBV5-6 with TRBJ1-5; D call uncertain. Germline-derived CDR1 and CDR2 are SGHDT and YYEEEE. The germline V and J ends were trimmed by 4 bases and 0 bases, with 2 bases remaining between them. CDR3 size: 12 residues.

This clone was seen a single time. The rearrangement links TRBV4-1 to TRBJ2-3; D is undetermined. Trimming removed 1 base from V and 4 bases from J, with 3 bases in between. In germline, CDR1 is MGHRA, CDR2 YSYEKL. There are 12 residues in the CDR3. CDR3: CASSQVPDTQYF. CDR3 sequence (DNA): TGCGCCAGCAGCCAAGTTCCAGATACGCAGTATTTT.

The chain joins TRBV10-3 to TRBJ2-1; 9 bases are a match to TRBD2. In germline, CDR1 is ENHRY, CDR2 SYGVKD. V shed 2 bases, J shed 4 bases, and the junction held 3 bases outside the gene matches. This CDR3 is built from 15 residues. The CDR3 region has the DNA TGTGCCATCAGTGAGGCCAGCGGGAGGTACAATGAGCAGTTCTTC. It specifies CAISEASGRYNEQFF.

Worth noting for this clone: The same CDR3 also results from other DNA sequences found in this sample. DNA for the CDR3: TGTGCCAGCAGTTTGACAGGGAGAGATACGCAGTATTTT. Amino acid sequence: CASSLTGRDTQYF. The J gene is TRBJ2-3, the V gene TRBV28; TRBD1 matches at 7 bases. The CDR3 is made up of 13 amino acids. V shed 3 bases, J shed 5 bases, and the junction held 2 bases outside the gene matches. Germline-derived CDR1 and CDR2 are MDHEN and SYDVKM.

In its sample, this clone was seen many times. Other DNA sequences from this sample encode an identical CDR3 as well. The J gene is TRBJ1-1, the V gene TRBV7-9; D is uncertain. The V gene's germline CDR1 is SEHNR and CDR2 FQNEAQ (reference sequence). With 5 bases removed from V and 0 bases from J, the gap between germline ends came to 4 bases. The CDR3 loop spans 12 amino acids. CDR3 nucleotide sequence: TGTGCCAGCAGCCAGATGAACACTGAAGCTTTCTTT. The encoded protein is CASSQMNTEAFF.

The CDR3 here is CASSVDSATQFF. The CDR3 nucleotides are TGTGCCAGCAGCGTAGATTCGGCGACACAGTTCTTC. V is TRBV9 and J is TRBJ2-1; D not resolved. V was cut by 0 bases and J by 13 bases, with 11 bases left in between. Germline V gene sequence: CDR1 SGDLS, CDR2 YYNGEE. The CDR3 loop spans 12 amino acids.

The chain recombines TRBV5-1 with TRBJ1-6; 7 bases map to TRBD1. Germline loops: CDR1 SGHRS, CDR2 YFSETQ. This CDR3 is built from 15 residues. Trimming at V came to 3 bases and at J to 8 bases, leaving 8 bases not matched to a gene. The CDR3 loop reads CASSWKTGLDSPLHF. CDR3 nucleotides: TGCGCCAGCAGCTGGAAGACAGGGCTGGATTCACCCCTCCACTTT.

The chain joins TRBV6-6 to TRBJ2-5; D not certain. The CDR3 totals 12 residues. Between the trimmed V and J ends, which lost 6 bases and 4 bases, there was a span of 9 bases. Germline V CDR1 and CDR2: MNHNY, SVGAGI (reference sequence). CDR3 DNA sequence: TGTGCCAGCAGCTCCCTAGGAGAGACCCAGTACTTC. It translates to CASSSLGETQYF.

This sequence joins TRBV5-8 and TRBJ2-2; D is perhaps TRBD2 (6 bases). Per germline, CDR1 SGHTS and CDR2 YDEGEE. V lost 4 bases, J lost 4 bases, and 20 bases lay in between. CDR3 length: 17 amino acids. The CDR3, as DNA: TGTGCCAGCAGCCCGAGAGGGCGGAGGGGTGGCACCGGGGAGCTGTTTTTT. It encodes CASSPRGRRGGTGELFF.

This chain joins TRBV5-1 and TRBJ2-7; 12 bases map to TRBD2. The germline gives CDR1 SGHRS, CDR2 YFSETQ. CDR3 size: 16 residues. The V gene end was trimmed by 0 bases and the J gene end by 5 bases; junction bases not matched to a gene: 6. The CDR3 reads CASSLEPSGGVNEQYF. CDR3 DNA: TGCGCCAGCAGCTTGGAGCCTAGCGGGGGGGTCAACGAGCAGTACTTC.

The gene calls are TRBV6-5 and TRBJ1-2; perhaps TRBD1 as D (6 bases). Per germline, CDR1 MNHEY and CDR2 SVGAGI. Trimming took 0 bases from V and 4 from J, leaving 15 bases between them. The CDR3 runs to 16 residues. CDR3 bases: TGTGCCAGCAGTTACTCAGGAACAGGGACCTTCTATGGCTACACCTTC. Protein product: CASSYSGTGTFYGYTF.

The chain combines TRBV5-6 with TRBJ1-2, with D uncertain. CDR1 is SGHDT, CDR2 YYEEEE, per germline. The CDR3 length is 14 residues. V was shortened by 4 bases and J by 4 bases, with 14 bases between the two germline ends. CDR3 in DNA: TGTGCCAGCAGCCCGGCGGAGACTGTCTATGGCTACACCTTC. Residues: CASSPAETVYGYTF.